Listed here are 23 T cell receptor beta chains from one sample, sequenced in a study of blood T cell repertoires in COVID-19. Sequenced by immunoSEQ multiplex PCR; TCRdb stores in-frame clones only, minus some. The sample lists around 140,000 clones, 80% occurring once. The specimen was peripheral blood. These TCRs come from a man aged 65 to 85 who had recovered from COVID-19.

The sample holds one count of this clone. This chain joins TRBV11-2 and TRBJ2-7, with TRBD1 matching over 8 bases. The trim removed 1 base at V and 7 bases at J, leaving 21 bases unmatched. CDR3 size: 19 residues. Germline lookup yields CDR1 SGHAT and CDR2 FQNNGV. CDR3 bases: TGTGCCAGCAGCTTAGCGGGACCCCTAACGTGGCAGGGGGCGCGGGAGCAGTACTTC. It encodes CASSLAGPLTWQGAREQYF.

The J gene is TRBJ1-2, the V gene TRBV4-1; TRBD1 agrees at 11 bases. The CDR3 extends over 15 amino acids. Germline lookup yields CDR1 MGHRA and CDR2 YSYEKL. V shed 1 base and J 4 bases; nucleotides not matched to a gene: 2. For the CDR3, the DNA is TGCGCCAGCAGCCAAGCCGGGACAGGGGGCTATGGCTACACCTTC. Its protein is CASSQAGTGGYGYTF.

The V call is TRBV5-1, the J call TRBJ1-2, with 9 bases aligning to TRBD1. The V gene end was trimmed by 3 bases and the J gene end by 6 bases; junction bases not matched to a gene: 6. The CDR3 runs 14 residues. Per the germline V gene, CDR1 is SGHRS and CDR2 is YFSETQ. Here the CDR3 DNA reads TGCGCCAGCAGCTCCTATAGGACAGGGGATGGCTACACCTTC. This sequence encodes CASSSYRTGDGYTF.

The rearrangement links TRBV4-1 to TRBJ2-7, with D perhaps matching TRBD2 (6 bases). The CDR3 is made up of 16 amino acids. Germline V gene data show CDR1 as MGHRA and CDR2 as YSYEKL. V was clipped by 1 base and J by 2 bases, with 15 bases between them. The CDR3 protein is CASSQGLLARTYEQYF. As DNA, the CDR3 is TGCGCCAGCAGCCAAGGATTACTAGCTCGGACCTACGAGCAGTACTTC.

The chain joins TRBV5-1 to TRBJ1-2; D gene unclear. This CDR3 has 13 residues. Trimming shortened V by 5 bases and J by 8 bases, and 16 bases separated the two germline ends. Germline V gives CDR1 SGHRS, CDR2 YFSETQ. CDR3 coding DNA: TGCGCCAGCAGACTTCCAGAGGCTAGCGGCTACACCTTC. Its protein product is CASRLPEASGYTF.

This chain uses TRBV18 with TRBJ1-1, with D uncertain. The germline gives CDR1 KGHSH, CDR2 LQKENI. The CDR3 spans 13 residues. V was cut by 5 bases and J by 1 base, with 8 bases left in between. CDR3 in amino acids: CASSGLSNTEAFF. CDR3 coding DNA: TGTGCCAGCTCAGGCCTCTCGAACACTGAAGCTTTCTTT. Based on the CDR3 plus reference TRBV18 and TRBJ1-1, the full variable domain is NAGVMQNPRHLVRRRGQEARLRCSPMKGHSHVYWYRQLPEEGLKFMVYLQKENIIDESGMPKERFSAEFPKEGPSILRIQQVVRGDSAAYFCASSGLSNTEAFFGQGTRLTVV.

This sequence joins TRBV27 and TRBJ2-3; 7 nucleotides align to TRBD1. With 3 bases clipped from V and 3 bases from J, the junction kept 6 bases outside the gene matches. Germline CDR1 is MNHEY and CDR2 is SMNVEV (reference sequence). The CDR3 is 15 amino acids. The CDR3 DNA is TGTGCCAGCAGTTTGACAGGGATGAATACAGATACGCAGTATTTT. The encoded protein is CASSLTGMNTDTQYF.

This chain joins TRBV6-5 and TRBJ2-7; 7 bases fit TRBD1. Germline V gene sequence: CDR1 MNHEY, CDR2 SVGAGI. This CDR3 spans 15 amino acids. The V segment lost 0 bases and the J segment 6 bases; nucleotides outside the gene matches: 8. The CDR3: CASSYSRTGLSEQYF. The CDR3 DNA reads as TGTGCCAGCAGTTACTCACGGACAGGATTAAGCGAGCAGTACTTC.

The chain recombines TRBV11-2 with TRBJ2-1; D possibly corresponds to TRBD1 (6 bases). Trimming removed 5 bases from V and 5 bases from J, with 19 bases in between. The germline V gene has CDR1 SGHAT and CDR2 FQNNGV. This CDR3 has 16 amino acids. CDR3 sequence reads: CASSIGDRSTDNEQFF. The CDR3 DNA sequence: TGTGCCAGCAGCATCGGTGACAGGTCGACTGACAATGAGCAGTTCTTC.

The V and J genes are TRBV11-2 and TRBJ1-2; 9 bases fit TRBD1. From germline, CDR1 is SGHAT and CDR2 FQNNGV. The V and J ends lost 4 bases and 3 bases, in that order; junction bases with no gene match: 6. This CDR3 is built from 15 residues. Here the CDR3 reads CASSSPGQGYYGYTF. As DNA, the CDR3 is TGTGCCAGCAGCTCACCGGGACAGGGATACTATGGCTACACCTTC.

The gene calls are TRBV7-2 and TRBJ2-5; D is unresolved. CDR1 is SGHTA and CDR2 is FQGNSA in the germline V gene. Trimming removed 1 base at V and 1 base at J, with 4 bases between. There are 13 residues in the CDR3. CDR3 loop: CASSLGSQETQYF. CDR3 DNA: TGTGCCAGCAGCTTAGGCAGCCAAGAGACCCAGTACTTC.

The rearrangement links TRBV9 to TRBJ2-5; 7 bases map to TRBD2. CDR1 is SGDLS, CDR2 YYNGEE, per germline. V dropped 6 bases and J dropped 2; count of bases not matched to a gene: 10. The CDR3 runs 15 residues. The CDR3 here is CASNLNGRRQETQYF. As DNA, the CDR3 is TGTGCCAGCAATCTGAACGGGAGGAGACAAGAGACCCAGTACTTC.

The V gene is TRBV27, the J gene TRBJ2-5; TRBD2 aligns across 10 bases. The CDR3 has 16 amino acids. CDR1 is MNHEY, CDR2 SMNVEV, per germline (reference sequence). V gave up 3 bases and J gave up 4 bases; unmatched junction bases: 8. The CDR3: CASSFWASGRGETQYF. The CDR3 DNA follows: TGTGCCAGCAGTTTTTGGGCTAGCGGGAGAGGAGAGACCCAGTACTTC.

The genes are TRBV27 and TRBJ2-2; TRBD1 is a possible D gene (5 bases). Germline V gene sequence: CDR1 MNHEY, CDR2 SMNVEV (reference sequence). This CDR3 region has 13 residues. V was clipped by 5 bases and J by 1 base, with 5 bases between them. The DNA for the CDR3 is TGTGCCAGCAGTGGACAGAACACCGGGGAGCTGTTTTTT. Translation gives CASSGQNTGELFF.

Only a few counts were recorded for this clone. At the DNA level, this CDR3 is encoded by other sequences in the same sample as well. The CDR3, as DNA: TGTGCCAGCAGTTTAGGGCAGAACTATGGCTACACCTTC. Translation: CASSLGQNYGYTF. The V gene is TRBV27, the J gene TRBJ1-2; no reliable D call. The CDR3 runs to 13 residues. CDR1 and CDR2 from the germline V gene are MNHEY and SMNVEV (reference sequence). V lost 2 bases to trimming and J lost 2 bases, with 6 bases between them.

CDR3 sequence reads: CATWDRANTGELFF. CDR3 DNA sequence: TGTGCCACCTGGGACAGGGCGAACACCGGGGAGCTGTTTTTT. The rearrangement uses TRBV19 and TRBJ2-2, with 9 bases identical to TRBD1. The V and J ends lost 10 bases and 0 bases, in that order; junction bases with no gene match: 3. The CDR3 has 14 residues. Germline V gene sequence: CDR1 LNHDA, CDR2 SQIVND (reference sequence).

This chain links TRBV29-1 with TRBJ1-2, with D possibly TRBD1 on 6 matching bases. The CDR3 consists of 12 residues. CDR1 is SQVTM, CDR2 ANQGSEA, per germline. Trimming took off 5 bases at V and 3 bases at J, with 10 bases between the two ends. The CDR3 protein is CSVLQGDYGYTF. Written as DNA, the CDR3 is TGCAGCGTTCTACAGGGAGACTATGGCTACACCTTC.

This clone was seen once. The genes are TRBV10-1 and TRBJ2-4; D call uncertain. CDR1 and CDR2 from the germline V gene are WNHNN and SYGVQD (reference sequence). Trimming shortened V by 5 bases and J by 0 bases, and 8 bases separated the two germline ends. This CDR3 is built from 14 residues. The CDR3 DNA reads TGCGCCAGCAGTTTCAGGCTAGCCAAAAACATTCAGTACTTC. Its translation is CASSFRLAKNIQYF.

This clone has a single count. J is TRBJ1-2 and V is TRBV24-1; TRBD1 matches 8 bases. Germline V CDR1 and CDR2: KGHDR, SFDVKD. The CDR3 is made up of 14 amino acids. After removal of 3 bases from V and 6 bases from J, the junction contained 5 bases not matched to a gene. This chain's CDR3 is CATSDGGQGDGYTF. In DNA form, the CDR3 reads TGTGCCACCAGTGATGGCGGACAGGGAGATGGCTACACCTTC.

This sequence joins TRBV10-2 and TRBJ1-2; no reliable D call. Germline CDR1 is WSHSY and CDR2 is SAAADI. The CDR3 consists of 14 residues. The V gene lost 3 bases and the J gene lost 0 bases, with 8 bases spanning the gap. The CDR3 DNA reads TGCGCCAGCAGTGACTGGTCGGCTAACTATGGCTACACCTTC. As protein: CASSDWSANYGYTF.

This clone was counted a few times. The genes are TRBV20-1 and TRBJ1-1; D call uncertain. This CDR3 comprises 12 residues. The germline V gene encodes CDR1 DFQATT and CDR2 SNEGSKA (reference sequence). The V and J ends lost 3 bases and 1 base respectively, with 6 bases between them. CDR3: CSASDGNTEAFF. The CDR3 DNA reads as TGCAGTGCTAGTGACGGGAACACTGAAGCTTTCTTT.

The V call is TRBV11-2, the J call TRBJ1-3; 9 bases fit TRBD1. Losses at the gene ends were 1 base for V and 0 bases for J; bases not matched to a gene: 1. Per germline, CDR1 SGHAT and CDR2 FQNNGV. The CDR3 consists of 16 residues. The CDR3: CASSLGQGGSGNTIYF. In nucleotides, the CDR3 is TGTGCCAGCAGCTTAGGACAGGGGGGCTCTGGAAACACCATATATTTT. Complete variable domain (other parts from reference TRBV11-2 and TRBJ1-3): EAGVAQSPRYKIIEKRQSVAFWCNPISGHATLYWYQQILGQGPKLLIQFQNNGVVDDSQLPKDRFSAERLKGVDSTLKIQPAKLEDSAVYLCASSLGQGGSGNTIYFGEGSWLTVV.

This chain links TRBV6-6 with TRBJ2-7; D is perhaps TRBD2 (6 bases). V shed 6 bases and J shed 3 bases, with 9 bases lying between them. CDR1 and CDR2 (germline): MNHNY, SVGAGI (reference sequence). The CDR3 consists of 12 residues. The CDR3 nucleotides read TGTGCCAGCAGACCGGGAGACTACGAGCAGTACTTC. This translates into CASRPGDYEQYF.